The present TCR beta chain was sequenced within a study of cytomegalovirus exposure and HLA in healthy donors. For this clone: Its antigen remains unidentified.

Regarding the study as a whole: Specificity of a few CMV-associated chains for CMV antigens was verified in vitro.

The donors were in the roughly 130-subject validation cohort; that cohort was separate from the roughly 700-subject first cohort. This table comes from immunoSEQ multiplex PCR, and its TCRdb copy is limited to in-frame clones, with some not included. The data contain roughly 120,000 clones, less than 90% of them singletons. In germline, CDR1 is MNHEY, CDR2 SVGAGI. The V end lost 0 bases, the J end lost 4 bases, and 15 bases lay between the germline ends. The CDR3 totals 16 residues. This chain connects TRBV6-5 to TRBJ1-2; D might be TRBD1 (5 bases). The specimen sequenced was PBMCs. The TCR originated in a man younger than 30 in good health and CMV-seropositive. CDR3 sequence reads: CASSYSSGGAGYGYTF. CDR3 nucleotides: TGTGCCAGCAGTTACTCGAGCGGAGGGGCGGGCTATGGCTACACCTTC.